Reported below is one TCR beta chain. Antigen unknown. This sample was included in a study of OX40 agonist ivuxolimab in advanced cancers. Study overall: Clinicians treated patients with ivuxolimab, an agonistic anti-OX40 (CD134) antibody. Overall study findings and caveats: Expanded clones were, on average, more numerous in CD8+ T cells than in CD4+. Clonal expansion by week 6 occurred in CD4+ and CD8+ blood T cells (at 0.1 to 3.0 mg/kg).

Generated by immunoSEQ multiplex PCR, the TCRdb table keeps only in-frame clones and is missing some. The sample lists some 80,000 clones; around 85% were seen once. Specimen: CD4+ or CD8+ T cells sorted from blood, collected in a trial of the OX40 agonist ivuxolimab. The origin of this receptor is an adult with an advanced solid tumor such as melanoma, head and neck, liver or kidney cancer.

The CDR3 loop is CASSLGPKATSTDTQYF. DNA for the CDR3: TGTGCCAGCAGCTTGGGACCCAAGGCGACTAGCACAGATACGCAGTATTTT. The V gene is TRBV5-4, the J gene TRBJ2-3; D gene unclear. V shed 0 bases and J shed 0 bases, with 14 bases lying between them. Germline V gene data show CDR1 as SGHNT and CDR2 as YYREEE (reference sequence). This CDR3 has 17 residues.